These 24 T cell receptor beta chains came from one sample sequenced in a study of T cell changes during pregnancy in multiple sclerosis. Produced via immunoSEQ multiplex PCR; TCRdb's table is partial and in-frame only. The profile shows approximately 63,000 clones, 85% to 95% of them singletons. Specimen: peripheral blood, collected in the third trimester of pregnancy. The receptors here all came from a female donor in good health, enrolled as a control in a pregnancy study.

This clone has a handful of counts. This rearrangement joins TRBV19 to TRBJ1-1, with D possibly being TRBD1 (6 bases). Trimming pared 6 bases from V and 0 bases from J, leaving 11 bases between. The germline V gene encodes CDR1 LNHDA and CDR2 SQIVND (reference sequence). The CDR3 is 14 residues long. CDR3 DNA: TGTGCCAGTAGGTCAGGGGATTTGAACACTGAAGCTTTCTTT. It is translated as CASRSGDLNTEAFF.

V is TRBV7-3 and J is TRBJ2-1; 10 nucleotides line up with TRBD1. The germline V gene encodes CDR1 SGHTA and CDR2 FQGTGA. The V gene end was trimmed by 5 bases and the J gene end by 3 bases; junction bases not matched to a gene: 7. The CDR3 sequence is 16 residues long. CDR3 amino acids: CASSQATGGRYNEQFF. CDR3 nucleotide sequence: TGTGCCAGCAGCCAGGCGACAGGGGGCCGCTACAATGAGCAGTTCTTC.

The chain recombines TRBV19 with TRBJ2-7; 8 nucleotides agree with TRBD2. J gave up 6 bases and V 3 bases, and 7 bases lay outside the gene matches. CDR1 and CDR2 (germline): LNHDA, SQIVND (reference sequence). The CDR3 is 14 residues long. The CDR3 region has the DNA TGTGCCAGTAGTATGAGCGGGAGTCTAACCGAGCAGTACTTC. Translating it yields CASSMSGSLTEQYF.

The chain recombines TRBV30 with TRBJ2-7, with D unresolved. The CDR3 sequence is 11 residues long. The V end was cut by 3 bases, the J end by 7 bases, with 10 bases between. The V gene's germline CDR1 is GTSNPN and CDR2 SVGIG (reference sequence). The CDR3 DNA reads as TGTGCCTGGAGCTTTCAGTGGGAGCAGTACTTC. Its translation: CAWSFQWEQYF.

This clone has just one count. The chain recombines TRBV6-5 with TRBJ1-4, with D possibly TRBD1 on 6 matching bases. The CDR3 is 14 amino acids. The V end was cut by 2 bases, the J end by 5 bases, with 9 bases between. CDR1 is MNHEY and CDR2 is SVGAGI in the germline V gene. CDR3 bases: TGTGCCAGCAGTTACCAGGGGTGGAATGAAAAACTGTTTTTT. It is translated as CASSYQGWNEKLFF.

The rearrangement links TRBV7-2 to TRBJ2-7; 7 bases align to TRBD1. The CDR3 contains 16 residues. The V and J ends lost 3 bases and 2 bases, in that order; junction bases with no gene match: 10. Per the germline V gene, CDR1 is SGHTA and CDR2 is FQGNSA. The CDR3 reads CASSFLVGDSTYEQYF. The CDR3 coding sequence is TGTGCCAGCAGCTTCCTAGTAGGGGACAGTACCTACGAGCAGTACTTC.

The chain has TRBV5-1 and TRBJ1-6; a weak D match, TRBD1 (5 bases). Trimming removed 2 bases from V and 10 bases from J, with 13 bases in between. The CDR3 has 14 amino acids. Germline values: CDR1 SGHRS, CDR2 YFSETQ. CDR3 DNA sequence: TGCGCCAGCAGCTTAACTGTGCCAGGGTCACCCCTCCACTTT. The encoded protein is CASSLTVPGSPLHF.

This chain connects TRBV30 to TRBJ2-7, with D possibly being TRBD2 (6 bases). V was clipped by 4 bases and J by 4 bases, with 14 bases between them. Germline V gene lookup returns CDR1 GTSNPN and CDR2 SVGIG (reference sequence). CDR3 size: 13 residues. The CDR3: CAWNTGEGYEQYF. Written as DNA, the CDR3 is TGTGCCTGGAATACGGGAGAGGGGTACGAGCAGTACTTC.

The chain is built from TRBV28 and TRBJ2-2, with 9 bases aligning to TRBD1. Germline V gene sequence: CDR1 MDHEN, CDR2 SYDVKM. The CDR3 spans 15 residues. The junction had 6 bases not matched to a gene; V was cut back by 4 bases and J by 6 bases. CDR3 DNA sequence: TGTGCCAGCAGTTCGAACAGGGGGCCAGCCGGGGAGCTGTTTTTT. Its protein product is CASSSNRGPAGELFF.

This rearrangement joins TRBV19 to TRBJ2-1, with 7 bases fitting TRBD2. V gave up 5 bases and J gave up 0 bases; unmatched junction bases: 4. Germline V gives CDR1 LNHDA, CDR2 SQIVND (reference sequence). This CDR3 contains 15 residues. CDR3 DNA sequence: TGTGCCAGTAGTGGGAGGGGACGCTCCTACAATGAGCAGTTCTTC. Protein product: CASSGRGRSYNEQFF. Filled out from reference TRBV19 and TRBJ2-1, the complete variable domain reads DGGITQSPKYLFRKEGQNVTLSCEQNLNHDAMYWYRQDPGQGLRLIYYSQIVNDFQKGDIAEGYSVSREKKESFPLTVTSAQKNPTAFYLCASSGRGRSYNEQFFGPGTRLTVL.

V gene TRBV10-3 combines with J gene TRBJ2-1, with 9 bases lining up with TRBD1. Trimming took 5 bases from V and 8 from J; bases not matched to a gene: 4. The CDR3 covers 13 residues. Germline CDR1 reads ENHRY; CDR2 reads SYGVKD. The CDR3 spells CAISLQGADEQFF. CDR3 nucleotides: TGTGCCATCAGTTTACAGGGGGCAGATGAGCAGTTCTTC.

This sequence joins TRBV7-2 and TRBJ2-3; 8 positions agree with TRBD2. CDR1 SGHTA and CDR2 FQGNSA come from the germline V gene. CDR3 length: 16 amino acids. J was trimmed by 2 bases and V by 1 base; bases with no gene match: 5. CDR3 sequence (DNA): TGTGCCAGCAGCTTAGGGACTAGCTCAACCACAGATACGCAGTATTTT. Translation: CASSLGTSSTTDTQYF.

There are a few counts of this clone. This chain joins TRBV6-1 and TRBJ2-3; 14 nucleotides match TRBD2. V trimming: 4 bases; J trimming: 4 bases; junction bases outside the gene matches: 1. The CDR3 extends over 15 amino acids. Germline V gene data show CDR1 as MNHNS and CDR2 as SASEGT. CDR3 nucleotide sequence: TGTGCCAGCAGTGGACTAGCGGGGGGGCCAGATACGCAGTATTTT. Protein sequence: CASSGLAGGPDTQYF.

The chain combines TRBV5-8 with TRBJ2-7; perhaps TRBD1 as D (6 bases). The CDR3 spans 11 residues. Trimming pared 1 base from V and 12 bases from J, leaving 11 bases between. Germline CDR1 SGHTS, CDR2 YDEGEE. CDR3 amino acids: CASSLNRVSYF. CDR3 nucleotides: TGTGCCAGCAGCTTGAACAGGGTATCGTACTTC.

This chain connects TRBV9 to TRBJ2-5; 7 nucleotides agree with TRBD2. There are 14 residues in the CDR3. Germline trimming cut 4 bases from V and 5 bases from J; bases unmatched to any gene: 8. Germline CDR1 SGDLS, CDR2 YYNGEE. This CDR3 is CASSTLSGTETQYF. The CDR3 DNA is TGTGCCAGCAGCACCTTGAGCGGGACCGAGACCCAGTACTTC.

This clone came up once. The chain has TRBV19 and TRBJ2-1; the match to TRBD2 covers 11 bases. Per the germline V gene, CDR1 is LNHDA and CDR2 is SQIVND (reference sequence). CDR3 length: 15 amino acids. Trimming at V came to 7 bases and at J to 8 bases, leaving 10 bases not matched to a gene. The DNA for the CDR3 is TGTGCCAGTACCGAAGGTACTAGCGGGAGAGATGAGCAGTTCTTC. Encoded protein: CASTEGTSGRDEQFF.

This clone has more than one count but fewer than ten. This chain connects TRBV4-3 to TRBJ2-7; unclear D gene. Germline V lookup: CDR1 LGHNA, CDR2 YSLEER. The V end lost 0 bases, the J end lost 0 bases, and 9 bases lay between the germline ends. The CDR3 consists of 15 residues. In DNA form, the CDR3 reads TGCGCCAGCAGCCAAGAAGTGGGCCTCTCCTACGAGCAGTACTTC. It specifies CASSQEVGLSYEQYF.

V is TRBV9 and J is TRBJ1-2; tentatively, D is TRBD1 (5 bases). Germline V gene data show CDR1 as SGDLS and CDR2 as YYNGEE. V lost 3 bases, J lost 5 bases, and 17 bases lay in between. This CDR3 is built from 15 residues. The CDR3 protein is CASSDGTSLAYGYTF. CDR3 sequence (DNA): TGTGCCAGCAGCGATGGGACTTCCCTAGCGTATGGCTACACCTTC.

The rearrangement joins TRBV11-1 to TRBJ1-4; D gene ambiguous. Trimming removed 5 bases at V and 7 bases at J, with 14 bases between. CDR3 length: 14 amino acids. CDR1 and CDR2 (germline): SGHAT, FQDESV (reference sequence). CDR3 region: CASSQQSSSEKLFF. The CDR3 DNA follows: TGTGCCAGCAGCCAACAGAGTTCGAGTGAAAAACTGTTTTTT.

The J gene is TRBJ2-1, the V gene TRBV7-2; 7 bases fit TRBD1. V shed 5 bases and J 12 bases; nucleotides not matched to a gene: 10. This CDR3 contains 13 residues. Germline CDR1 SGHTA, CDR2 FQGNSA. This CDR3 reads CASSRGDRERQFF. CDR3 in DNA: TGTGCCAGCAGCCGCGGCGACAGGGAACGGCAGTTCTTC. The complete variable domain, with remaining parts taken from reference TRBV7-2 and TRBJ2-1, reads GAGVSQSPSNKVTEKGKDVELRCDPISGHTALYWYRQSLGQGLEFLIYFQGNSAPDKSGLPSDRFSAERTGGSVSTLTIQRTQQEDSAVYLCASSRGDRERQFFGPGTRLTVL.

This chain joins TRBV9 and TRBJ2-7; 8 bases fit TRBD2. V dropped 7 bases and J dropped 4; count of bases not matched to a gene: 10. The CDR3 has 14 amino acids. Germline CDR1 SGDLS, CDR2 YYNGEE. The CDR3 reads CASARGGPTYEQYF. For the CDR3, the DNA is TGTGCCAGCGCCCGGGGGGGCCCTACGTACGAGCAGTACTTC. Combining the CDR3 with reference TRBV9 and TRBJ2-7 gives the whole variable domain DSGVTQTPKHLITATGQRVTLRCSPRSGDLSVYWYQQSLDQGLQFLIQYYNGEERAKGNILERFSAQQFPDLHSELNLSSLELGDSALYFCASARGGPTYEQYFGPGTRLTVT.

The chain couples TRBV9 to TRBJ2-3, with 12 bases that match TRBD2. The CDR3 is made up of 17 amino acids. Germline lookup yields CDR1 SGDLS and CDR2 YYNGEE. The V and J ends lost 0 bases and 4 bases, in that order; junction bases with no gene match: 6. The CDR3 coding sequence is TGTGCCAGCAGCGTAGGGTCTAGCGGGAGGGGCGCAGATACGCAGTATTTT. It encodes CASSVGSSGRGADTQYF.

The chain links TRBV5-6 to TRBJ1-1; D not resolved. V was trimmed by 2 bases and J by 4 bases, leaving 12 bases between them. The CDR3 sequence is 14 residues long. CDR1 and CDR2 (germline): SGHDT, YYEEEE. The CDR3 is CASSFLEESTEAFF. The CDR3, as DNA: TGTGCCAGCAGCTTTCTTGAGGAGAGCACTGAAGCTTTCTTT.

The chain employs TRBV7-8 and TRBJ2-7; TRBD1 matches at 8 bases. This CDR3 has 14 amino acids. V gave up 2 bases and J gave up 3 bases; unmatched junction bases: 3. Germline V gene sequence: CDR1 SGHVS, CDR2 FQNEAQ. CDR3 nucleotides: TGTGCCAGCAGCTTAACGGGACAGGTCTACGAGCAGTACTTC. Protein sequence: CASSLTGQVYEQYF.